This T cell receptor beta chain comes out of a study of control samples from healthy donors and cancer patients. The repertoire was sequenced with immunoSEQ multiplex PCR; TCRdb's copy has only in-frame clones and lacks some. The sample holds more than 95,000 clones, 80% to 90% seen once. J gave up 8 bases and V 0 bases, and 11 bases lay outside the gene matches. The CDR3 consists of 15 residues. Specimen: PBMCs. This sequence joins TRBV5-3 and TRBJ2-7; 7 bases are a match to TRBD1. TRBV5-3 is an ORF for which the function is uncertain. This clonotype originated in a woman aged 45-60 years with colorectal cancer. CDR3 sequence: CARSLEQGQVNKQYF. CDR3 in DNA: TGTGCCAGAAGCTTGGAACAGGGGCAGGTGAATAAGCAGTACTTC.